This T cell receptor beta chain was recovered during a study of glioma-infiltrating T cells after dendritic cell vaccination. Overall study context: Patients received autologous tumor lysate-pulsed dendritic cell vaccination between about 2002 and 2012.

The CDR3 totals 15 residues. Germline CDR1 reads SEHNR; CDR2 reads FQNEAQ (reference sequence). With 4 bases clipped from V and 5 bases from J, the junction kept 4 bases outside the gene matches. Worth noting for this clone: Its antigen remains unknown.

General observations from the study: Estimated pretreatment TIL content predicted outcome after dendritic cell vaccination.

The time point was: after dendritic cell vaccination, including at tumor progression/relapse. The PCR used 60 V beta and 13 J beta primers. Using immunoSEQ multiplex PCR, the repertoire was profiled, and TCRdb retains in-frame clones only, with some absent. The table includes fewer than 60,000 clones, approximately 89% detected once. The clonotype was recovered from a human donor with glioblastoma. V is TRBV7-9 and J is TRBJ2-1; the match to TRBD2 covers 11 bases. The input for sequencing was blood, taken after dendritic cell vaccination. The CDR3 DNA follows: TGTGCCAGCAGCTCGAGGACTAGCGGGCACAATGAGCAGTTCTTC. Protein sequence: CASSSRTSGHNEQFF.